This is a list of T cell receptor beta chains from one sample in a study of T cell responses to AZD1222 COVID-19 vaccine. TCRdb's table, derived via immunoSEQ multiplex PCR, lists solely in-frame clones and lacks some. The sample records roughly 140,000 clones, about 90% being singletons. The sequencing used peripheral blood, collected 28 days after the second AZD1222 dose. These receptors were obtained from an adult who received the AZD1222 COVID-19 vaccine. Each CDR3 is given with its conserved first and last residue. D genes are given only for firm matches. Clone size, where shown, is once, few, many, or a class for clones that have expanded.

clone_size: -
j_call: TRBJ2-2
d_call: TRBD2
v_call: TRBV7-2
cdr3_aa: CASSQRGSGLSGELFF
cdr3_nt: TGTGCCAGCAGTCAAAGAGGTAGCGGGCTTTCCGGGGAGCTGTTTTTT

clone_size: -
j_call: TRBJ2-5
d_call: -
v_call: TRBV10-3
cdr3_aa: CAITAGASGNQETQYF
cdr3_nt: TGTGCCATCACTGCAGGGGCTAGCGGCAACCAAGAGACCCAGTACTTC

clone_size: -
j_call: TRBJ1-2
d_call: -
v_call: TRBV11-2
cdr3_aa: CASSLRGNYGYTF
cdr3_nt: TGTGCCAGCAGCTTAAGGGGGAACTATGGCTACACCTTC

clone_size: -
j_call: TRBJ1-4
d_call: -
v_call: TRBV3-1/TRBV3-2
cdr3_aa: CASSQGREKLFF
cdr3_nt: TGTGCCAGCAGCCAAGGTCGTGAAAAACTGTTTTTT

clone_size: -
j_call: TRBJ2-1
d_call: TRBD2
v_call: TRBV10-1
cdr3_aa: CASSLTSGRANEQFF
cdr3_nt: TGCGCCAGCAGCCTTACTAGCGGGAGGGCCAATGAGCAGTTCTTC

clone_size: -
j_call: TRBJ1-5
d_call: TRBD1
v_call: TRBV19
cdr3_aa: CASTETGGMEPQHF
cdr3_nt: TGTGCCAGTACCGAGACAGGGGGCATGGAGCCCCAGCATTTT

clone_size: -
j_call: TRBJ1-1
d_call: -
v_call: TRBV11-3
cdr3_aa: CASSLETMGGVTEAFF
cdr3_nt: TGTGCCAGCAGCTTGGAAACGATGGGGGGTGTGACTGAAGCTTTCTTT

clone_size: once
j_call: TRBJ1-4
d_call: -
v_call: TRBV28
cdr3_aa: CASSPINWDMNEKLFF
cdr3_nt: TGTGCCAGCAGTCCTATAAATTGGGACATGAACGAAAAACTGTTTTTT

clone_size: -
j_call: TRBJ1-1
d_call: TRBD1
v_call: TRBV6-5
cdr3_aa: CASSDRGREAFF
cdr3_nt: TGTGCCAGTTCAGACAGGGGGCGCGAAGCTTTCTTT

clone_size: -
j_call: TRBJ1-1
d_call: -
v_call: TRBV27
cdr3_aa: CASSPGGGTTEAFF
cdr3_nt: TGTGCCAGCAGTCCTGGGGGGGGCACCACTGAAGCTTTCTTT

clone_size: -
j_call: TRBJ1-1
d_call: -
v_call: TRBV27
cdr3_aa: CASSPTDPNTEAFF
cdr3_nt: TGTGCCAGCAGTCCCACCGACCCGAACACTGAAGCTTTCTTT

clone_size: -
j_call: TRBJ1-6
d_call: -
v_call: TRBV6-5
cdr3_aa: CASSNPGNLFHF
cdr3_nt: TGTGCCAGCAGCAACCCAGGGAACCTATTCCACTTT

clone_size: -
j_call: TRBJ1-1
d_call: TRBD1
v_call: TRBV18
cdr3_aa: CASSRNTGENTEAFF
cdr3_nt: TGTGCCAGCTCACGCAACACAGGGGAAAACACTGAAGCTTTCTTT

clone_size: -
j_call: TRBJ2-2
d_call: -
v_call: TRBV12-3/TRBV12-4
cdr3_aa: CASSFLGELFF
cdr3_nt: TGTGCCAGCAGTTTTTTGGGGGAGCTGTTTTTT

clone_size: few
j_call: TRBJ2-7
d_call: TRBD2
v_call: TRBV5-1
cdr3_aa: CASSRTSGPEGQYF
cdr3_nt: TGCGCCAGCAGCAGGACTAGCGGACCCGAAGGGCAGTACTTC

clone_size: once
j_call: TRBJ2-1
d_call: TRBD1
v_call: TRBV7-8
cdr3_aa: CASSRDSYNEQFF
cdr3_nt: TGTGCCAGCAGCCGGGACAGCTACAATGAGCAGTTCTTC

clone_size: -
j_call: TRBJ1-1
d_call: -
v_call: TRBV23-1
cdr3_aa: CASMDRMNTEAFF
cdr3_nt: TGCGCCAGCATGGACAGAATGAACACTGAAGCTTTCTTT

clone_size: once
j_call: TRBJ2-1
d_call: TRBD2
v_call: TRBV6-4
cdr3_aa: CASGERAGEAYNEQFF
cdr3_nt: TGTGCCAGCGGAGAGAGGGCGGGAGAGGCTTACAATGAGCAGTTCTTC

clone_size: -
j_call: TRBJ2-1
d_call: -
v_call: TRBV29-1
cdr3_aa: CSYKVSRYNEQFF
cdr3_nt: TGCAGCTACAAAGTTTCGCGGTACAATGAGCAGTTCTTC

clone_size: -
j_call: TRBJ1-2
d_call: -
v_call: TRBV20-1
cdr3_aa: CSASPWPDLAGHDYGHTF
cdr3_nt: TGCAGTGCTAGTCCTTGGCCGGATTTGGCGGGACATGACTATGGCCACACCTTC

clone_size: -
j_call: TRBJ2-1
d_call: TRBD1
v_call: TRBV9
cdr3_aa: CASRRDSHFYNEQFF
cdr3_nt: TGTGCCAGCAGGAGGGACAGCCACTTCTACAATGAGCAGTTCTTC

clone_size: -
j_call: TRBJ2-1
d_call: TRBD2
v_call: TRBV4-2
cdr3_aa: CASTLGEGPYNEQFF
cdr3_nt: TGTGCCAGCACCCTCGGGGAGGGGCCTTACAATGAGCAGTTCTTC

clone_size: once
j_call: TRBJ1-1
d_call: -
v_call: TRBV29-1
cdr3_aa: CSGLSMNTEAFF
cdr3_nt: TGCAGCGGATTATCAATGAACACTGAAGCTTTCTTT

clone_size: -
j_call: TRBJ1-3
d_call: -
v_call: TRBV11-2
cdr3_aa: CASSTRDALSGNTIYF
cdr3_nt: TGTGCCAGCAGCACGAGGGACGCCCTCTCTGGAAACACCATATATTTT

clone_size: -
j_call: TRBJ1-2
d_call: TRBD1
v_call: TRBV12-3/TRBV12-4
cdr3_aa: CASNRPGTGGYTF
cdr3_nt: TGTGCCAGCAATCGCCCCGGGACAGGGGGCTACACCTTC

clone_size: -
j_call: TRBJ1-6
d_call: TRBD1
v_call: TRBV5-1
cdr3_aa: CASSLGQGNSPLHF
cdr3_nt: TGCGCCAGCAGCTTGGGACAGGGAAACTCACCCCTCCACTTT

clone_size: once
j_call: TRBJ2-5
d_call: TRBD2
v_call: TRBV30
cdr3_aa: CAWSQSLASGRGTQETQYF
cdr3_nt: TGTGCCTGGAGTCAGTCCTTGGCTAGCGGGAGGGGAACACAAGAGACCCAGTACTTC

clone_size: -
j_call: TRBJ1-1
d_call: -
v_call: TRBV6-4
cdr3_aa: CASSGTQWANTEAFF
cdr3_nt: TGTGCCAGCAGTGGGACACAATGGGCGAACACTGAAGCTTTCTTT

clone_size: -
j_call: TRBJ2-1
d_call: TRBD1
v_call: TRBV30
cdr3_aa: CAWSLRTGYNEQFF
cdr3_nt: TGTGCCTGGAGTCTCAGGACAGGATACAATGAGCAGTTCTTC

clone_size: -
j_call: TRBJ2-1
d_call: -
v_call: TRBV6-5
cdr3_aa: CASTQGGYNEQFF
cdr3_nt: TGTGCCAGCACCCAGGGGGGTTACAATGAGCAGTTCTTC

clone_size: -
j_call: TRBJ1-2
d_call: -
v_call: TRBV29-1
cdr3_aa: CSVDRARGGRLHEGNYGYTF
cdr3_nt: TGCAGCGTTGACAGGGCGAGGGGCGGGCGGCTGCATGAGGGCAACTATGGCTACACCTTC

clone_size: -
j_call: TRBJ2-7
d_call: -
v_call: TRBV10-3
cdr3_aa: CAIRSGLETQVEQYF
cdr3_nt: TGTGCCATCAGGTCGGGACTTGAAACTCAGGTGGAGCAGTACTTC

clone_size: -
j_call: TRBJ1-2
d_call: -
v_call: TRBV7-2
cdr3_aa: CASSPGWTSNYGYTF
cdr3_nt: TGTGCCAGCAGCCCGGGGTGGACATCTAACTATGGCTACACCTTC

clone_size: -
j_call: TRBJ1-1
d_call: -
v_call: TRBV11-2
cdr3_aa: CASSLIRREAFF
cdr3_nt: TGTGCCAGCAGCTTAATAAGGAGAGAAGCTTTCTTT

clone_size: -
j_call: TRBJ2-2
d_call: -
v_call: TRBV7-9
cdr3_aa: CASRPSANTGELFF
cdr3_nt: TGTGCCAGCAGACCCTCAGCGAACACCGGGGAGCTGTTTTTT

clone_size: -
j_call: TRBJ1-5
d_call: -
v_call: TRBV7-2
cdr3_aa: CASSPRPRVDSNQPQHF
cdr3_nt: TGTGCCAGCAGCCCGCGTCCACGGGTTGATAGCAATCAGCCCCAGCATTTT

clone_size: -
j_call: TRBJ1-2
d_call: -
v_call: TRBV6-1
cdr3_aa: CASSEGGGGYYGYTF
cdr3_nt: TGTGCCAGCAGTGAAGGGGGCGGGGGTTACTATGGCTACACCTTC

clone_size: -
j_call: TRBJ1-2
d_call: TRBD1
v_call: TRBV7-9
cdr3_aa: CASSLTGINGYTF
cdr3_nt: TGTGCCAGCAGCTTGACAGGGATTAATGGCTACACCTTC

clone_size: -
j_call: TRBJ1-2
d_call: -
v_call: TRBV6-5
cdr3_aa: CASSYAQGGNYGYTF
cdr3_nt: TGTGCCAGCAGTTACGCACAGGGCGGAAACTATGGCTACACCTTC

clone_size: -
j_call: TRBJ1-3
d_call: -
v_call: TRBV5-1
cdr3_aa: CASSLEGYGNTIYF
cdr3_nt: TGCGCCAGCAGCTTGGAGGGATATGGAAACACCATATATTTT

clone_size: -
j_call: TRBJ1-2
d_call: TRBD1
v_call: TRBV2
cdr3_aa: CASSEFAGGVYGYTF
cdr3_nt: TGTGCCAGCAGTGAATTTGCAGGGGGTGTGTATGGCTACACCTTC